The T cell receptor (beta chain) described here comes from a study of shared clonotypes between healthy human individuals. Study-level results: Though the depth was large, rarefaction showed that sorted-subset sequencing was incomplete. Some naive CD4 clonotypes, around 5%, turned up in common across a handful of donors. An effect of sequencing depth on clonotype sharing among donors was expected.

As to this clone: What it binds is not known.

Profiled with immunoSEQ multiplex PCR; TCRdb holds only in-frame clones, not every one. The data show 2.5 million or so clones, with about 92% seen just once and around 0.15% held by the top ten. CDR3 length: 12 residues. Germline V CDR1 and CDR2: GTSNPN, SVGIG (reference sequence). V dropped 7 bases and J dropped 6; count of bases not matched to a gene: 2. The TCR comes from a man aged 18 to 30 in good health. The chain couples TRBV30 to TRBJ2-2; TRBD1 agrees at 10 bases. The material sequenced was naive CD4+ T cells sorted from blood. Subset denoted: CD45RA+ positively selected. The CDR3 nucleotides read TGTGCCTTAGACAGGGGGCCCGGGGAGCTGTTTTTT. The encoded protein is CALDRGPGELFF.